This T cell receptor beta chain was documented in a study of CD8 T cells in ankylosing spondylitis. MiXCR, applied by TCRdb to the 5' RACE reads, yields one record per CDR3 protein. The table shows about 90,000 distinct CDR3 sequences, with around 8.5% occurring only once. Whole-study results and caveats: In ankylosing spondylitis blood, a motif of roughly 8 highly homologous TCR beta variants appeared characteristic.

Germline V lookup: CDR1 MNHEY, CDR2 SMNVEV (reference sequence). V was trimmed by 3 bases and J by 6 bases, leaving 6 bases between them. The CDR3 sequence is 12 residues long. In this sample, this clonotype turned up many times. Its target is not known. This TCR derives from a male donor with ankylosing spondylitis. The rearrangement joins TRBV27 to TRBJ2-1; possibly TRBD2 for D (5 bases). The sample consisted of blood, either unsorted or a sorted T cell fraction (not recorded which). For the CDR3, the DNA is TGTGCCAGCAGTTTTACTAGCAATGAGCAGTTCTTC. It is translated as CASSFTSNEQFF.